The entry below describes one TCR beta chain. Its antigen remains unknown. The trim removed 5 bases at V and 7 bases at J, leaving 11 bases unmatched. Germline V gene sequence: CDR1 LNHDA, CDR2 SQIVND (reference sequence). This CDR3 region has 15 residues. Treatment here: about 20 received Ad26.COV2.S at low or high dose, single or two shots; roughly five received placebo; per-sample allocation not given. Day 63 after the first injection of vaccine or placebo was the sampling time. Wuhan-strain SARS-CoV-2 spike was expressed by the Ad26 vector that made up the vaccine. The data were taken from a study of Ad26.COV2.S vaccination and SARS-CoV-2 variants. Study information: Donor participated within the Ad26.COV2.S arm of the COV1001 trial. Study-level results: Non-spike TCR breadth did not differ much between vaccine and placebo recipients. The analyses of TCR breadth and depth may have understated the size of total T cell responses.

The table came from immunoSEQ multiplex PCR; TCRdb's copy has only in-frame clones and leaves some out. Among a few hundred thousand clones listed, around nine tenths were seen once. The receptor was isolated from a person aged 18 to 59 who received the Ad26.COV2.S COVID-19 vaccine or a placebo. The rearrangement uses TRBV19 and TRBJ1-2; 9 bases align to TRBD1. Sequences were derived from peripheral blood, sampled in a trial of Ad26.COV2.S vaccine versus placebo. The DNA of the CDR3 is TGTGCCAGTAGTCTCGTCTCCGGGACAGGGCTTGGCTACACCTTC. This gives the protein CASSLVSGTGLGYTF.